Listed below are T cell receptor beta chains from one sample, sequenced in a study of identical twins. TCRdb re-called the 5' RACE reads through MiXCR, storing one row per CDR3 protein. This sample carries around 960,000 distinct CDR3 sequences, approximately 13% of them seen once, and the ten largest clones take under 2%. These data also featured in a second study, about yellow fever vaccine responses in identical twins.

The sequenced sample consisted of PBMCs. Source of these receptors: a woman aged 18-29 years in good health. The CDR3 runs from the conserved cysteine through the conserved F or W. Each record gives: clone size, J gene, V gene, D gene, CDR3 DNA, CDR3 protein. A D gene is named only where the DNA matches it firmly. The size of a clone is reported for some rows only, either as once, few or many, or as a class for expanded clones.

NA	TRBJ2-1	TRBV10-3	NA	TGTGCCATCAGGCTCCCGACGGCAGATGAGCAGTTCTTC	CAIRLPTADEQFF
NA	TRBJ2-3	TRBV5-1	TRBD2	TGCGCCAGCAGCCCCGGGACTAGCGGGAGATCGCGCACAGATACGCAGTATTTT	CASSPGTSGRSRTDTQYF
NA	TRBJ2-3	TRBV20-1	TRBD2	TGCAGTGCCTACCCGGGGGTAGCGGGGATCCGAGATACGCAGTATTTT	CSAYPGVAGIRDTQYF
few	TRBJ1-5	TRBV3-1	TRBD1	TGTGCCAGCAGCCAAGAGGGTACAGGGGCTAGCAATCAGCCCCAGCATTTT	CASSQEGTGASNQPQHF
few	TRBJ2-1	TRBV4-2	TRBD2	TGTGCCAGCAGCCAAGGGACTAGCGGGATGGGGGTCAATATGGGTGAGCAGTTCTTC	CASSQGTSGMGVNMGEQFF
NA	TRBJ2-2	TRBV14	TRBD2	TGTGCCAGCAGCCGCCCGGACGGTGGGACTAGCGGGGATACCGGGGAGCTGTTTTTT	CASSRPDGGTSGDTGELFF
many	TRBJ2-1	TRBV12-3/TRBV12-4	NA	TGTGCCAGCAGCGCGGTCAATGAGCAGTTCTTC	CASSAVNEQFF
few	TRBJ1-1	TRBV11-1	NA	TGTGCCAGCAGCCCACCCCTGGGGAACACTGAAGCTTTCTTT	CASSPPLGNTEAFF
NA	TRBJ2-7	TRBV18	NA	TGTGCCAGCTCACCTCGACAGGCCCTCTACGAGCAGTACTTC	CASSPRQALYEQYF
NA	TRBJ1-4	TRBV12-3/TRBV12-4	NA	TGTGCCAGCAGCCGCGGGGCGCCTAATGAAAAACTGTTTTTT	CASSRGAPNEKLFF
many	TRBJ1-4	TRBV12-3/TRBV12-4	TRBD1	TGTGCCAGCAGTACCCGGACAGGGGGCCCTGAAAAACTGTTTTTT	CASSTRTGGPEKLFF
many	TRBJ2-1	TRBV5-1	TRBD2	TGCGCCAGCAGCCAGGGACTAGCGAGGAATGAGCAGTTCTTC	CASSQGLARNEQFF
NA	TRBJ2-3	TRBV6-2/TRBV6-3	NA	TGTGCCAGCAGTTATCCGGGGGAGTCTAGCACAGATACGCAGTATTTT	CASSYPGESSTDTQYF
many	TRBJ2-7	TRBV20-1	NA	TGCAGTGCTAGAGTGAGCGGATCGAGCTACGAGCAGTACTTC	CSARVSGSSYEQYF
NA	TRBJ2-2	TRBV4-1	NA	TGCGCCAGCAGCCCCAGGGTTCACGATACCGGGGAGCTGTTTTTT	CASSPRVHDTGELFF
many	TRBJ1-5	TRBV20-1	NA	TGCAGTGCTAGTCACCTTAGCAATCAGCCCCAGCATTTT	CSASHLSNQPQHF
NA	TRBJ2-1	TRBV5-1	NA	TGCGCCAGCAGCCCAGGCAGGGCTGGGTACAATGAGCAGTTCTTC	CASSPGRAGYNEQFF
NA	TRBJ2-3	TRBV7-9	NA	TGTGCCAGCAGCTTAGATCTGTCATCAGATACGCAGTATTTT	CASSLDLSSDTQYF
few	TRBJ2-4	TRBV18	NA	TGTGCCAGCTCACCACGGGGGGACAGCGACATTCAGTACTTC	CASSPRGDSDIQYF
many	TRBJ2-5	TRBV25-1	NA	TGTGCCAGCAGTCCCGGGGGCGGGGCCCAGTACTTC	CASSPGGGAQYF
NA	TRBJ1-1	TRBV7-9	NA	TGTGCCAGCAGCCCACTCGGCCTCCACGCTGAAGCTTTCTTT	CASSPLGLHAEAFF
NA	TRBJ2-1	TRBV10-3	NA	TGTGCCATCAGTGGGGGGGATTACGCCTACAATGAGCAGTTCTTC	CAISGGDYAYNEQFF
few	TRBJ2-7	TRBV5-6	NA	TGTGCCAGCAGCTACCCACAGGGAAGGGACGAGCAGTACTTC	CASSYPQGRDEQYF
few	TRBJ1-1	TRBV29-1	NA	TGCAGCGTTGTCATCGGGACGGCGAGCACTGAAGCTTTCTTT	CSVVIGTASTEAFF
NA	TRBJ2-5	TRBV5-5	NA	TGTGCCAGCAGCTTGGAGGCGGTCCCCCAAGAGACCCAGTACTTC	CASSLEAVPQETQYF
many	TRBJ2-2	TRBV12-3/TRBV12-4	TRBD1	TGTGCCAGCAGTTTTCCTAGGACAGGGTTAAATTCCGGGGAGCTGTTTTTT	CASSFPRTGLNSGELFF
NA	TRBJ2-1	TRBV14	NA	TGTGCCAGCAGCCAAGATCGACACCCCCTCTACAATGAGCAGTTCTTC	CASSQDRHPLYNEQFF
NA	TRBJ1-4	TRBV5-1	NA	TGCGCCAGCAGAGACAGAACAACTAATGAAAAACTGTTTTTT	CASRDRTTNEKLFF
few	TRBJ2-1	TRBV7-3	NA	TGTGCCAGCAGCCCCCAATTCGACAATGAGCAGTTCTTC	CASSPQFDNEQFF
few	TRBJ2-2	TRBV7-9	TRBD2	TGTGCCAACAAGCGGGAACCGAACACCGGGGAGCTGTTTTTT	CANKREPNTGELFF
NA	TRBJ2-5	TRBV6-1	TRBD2	TGTGCCAGCAGTGAAGCAGGTGTGGCTAGCGGAGACCAAGAGACCCAGTACTTC	CASSEAGVASGDQETQYF
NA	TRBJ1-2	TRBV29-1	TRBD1	TGCAGCGTTCTGACAGGGAGGGACTATGGCTACACCTTC	CSVLTGRDYGYTF
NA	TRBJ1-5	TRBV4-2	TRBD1	TGTGCCAGCAGCCAAGAACAGGGGGCTCAGCCCCAGCATTTT	CASSQEQGAQPQHF
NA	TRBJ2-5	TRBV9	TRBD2	TGTGCCAGCAGCGAGGCGGGGGGCAGGGAGACCCAGTACTTC	CASSEAGGRETQYF
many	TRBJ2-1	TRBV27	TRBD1	TGTGCCAGCAGTCCAATGGCGAGAGGGACAGGGCCCTACAATGAGCAGTTCTTC	CASSPMARGTGPYNEQFF
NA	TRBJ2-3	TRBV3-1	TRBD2	TGTGCCAGCAGCCAAGTAACTAGCGGTGGCACAGATACGCAGTATTTT	CASSQVTSGGTDTQYF
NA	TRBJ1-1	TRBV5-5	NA	TGTGCCTCAATACGCACCATGAACACTGAAGCTTTCTTT	CASIRTMNTEAFF
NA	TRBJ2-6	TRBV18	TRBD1	TGTGCCAGCTCACCTCGTCAGACAGGGGGAGATAGCTCTGGGGCCAACGTCCTGACTTTC	CASSPRQTGGDSSGANVLTF
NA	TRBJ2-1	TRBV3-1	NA	TGTGCCAGCAGCCCGACACGCGTGGGGATTTACAATGAGCAGTTCTTC	CASSPTRVGIYNEQFF
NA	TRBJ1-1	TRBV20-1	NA	TGCAGTGCTTCCCTCGGGACCACGAACACTGAAGCTTTCTTT	CSASLGTTNTEAFF
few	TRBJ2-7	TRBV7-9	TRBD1	TGTGCCAGCAGGAAAGAGGACAGGGGGCCCGAGCAGTACTTC	CASRKEDRGPEQYF
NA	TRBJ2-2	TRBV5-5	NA	TGTGCCAGCAGCCGCCAGGCTCTAAACACCGGGGAGCTGTTTTTT	CASSRQALNTGELFF
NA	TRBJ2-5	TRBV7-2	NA	TGTGCCAGCAGCCGGGGGTACACGCAGTACTTC	CASSRGYTQYF
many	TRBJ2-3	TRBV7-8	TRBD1	TGTGCCAGCAGCTTAGGGACAGGGGGATTCACAGATACGCAGTATTTT	CASSLGTGGFTDTQYF
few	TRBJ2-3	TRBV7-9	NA	TGTGCCAGCAGCTTAGATATTAGTTTGGATACGCAGTATTTT	CASSLDISLDTQYF
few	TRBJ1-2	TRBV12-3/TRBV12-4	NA	TGTGCCAGCAGTTCCCGGTTACAGGGCGCGGGCTATGGCTACACCTTC	CASSSRLQGAGYGYTF
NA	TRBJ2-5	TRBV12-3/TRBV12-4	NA	TGTGCCAGCAGCCCCCGATTGAAGGGGGAGACCCAGTACTTC	CASSPRLKGETQYF
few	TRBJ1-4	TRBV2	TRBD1	TGTGCCAGCAGTGCGGGACAGGATGAAAAACTGTTTTTT	CASSAGQDEKLFF
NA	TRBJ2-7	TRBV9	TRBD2	TGTGCCAGCAGCCCCACGGGTGGACTAGCGGGATTCGAGCAGTACTTC	CASSPTGGLAGFEQYF
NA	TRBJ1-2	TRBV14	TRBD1	TGTGCCAGCAGTCGGACAGGGCGGAGGGGCTACACCTTC	CASSRTGRRGYTF
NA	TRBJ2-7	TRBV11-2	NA	TGTGCCAGCAGCAGAAGCAACAGGGGACCGGGCGGGGACGAGCAGTACTTC	CASSRSNRGPGGDEQYF
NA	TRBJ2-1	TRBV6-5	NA	TGTGCCAGCAGTTACTCGATAGGGAATGAGCAGTTCTTC	CASSYSIGNEQFF
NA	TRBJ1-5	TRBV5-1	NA	TGCGCCAGCAGCCCTGGCGGGGTTAATAGCAATCAGCCCCAGCATTTT	CASSPGGVNSNQPQHF
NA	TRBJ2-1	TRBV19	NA	TGTGCCAGTACAAAGGACGAGGGGGAAAATGAGCAGTTCTTC	CASTKDEGENEQFF
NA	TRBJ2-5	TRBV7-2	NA	TGTGCCAGCAGCCCAGCGGCGGGCGCGTCCGAGACCCAGTACTTC	CASSPAAGASETQYF
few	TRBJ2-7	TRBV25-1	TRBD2	TGTGCCAGCAGTGAATCTATAAGCGGGAGGGACCCCTACGAGCAGTACTTC	CASSESISGRDPYEQYF
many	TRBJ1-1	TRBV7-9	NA	TGTGCCAGCAGCTTCGGGCAGACTGAAGCTTTCTTT	CASSFGQTEAFF
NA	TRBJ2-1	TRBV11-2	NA	TGTGCCAGCACCCTAAGGACTGCAAGCTCCTACAATGAGCAGTTCTTC	CASTLRTASSYNEQFF
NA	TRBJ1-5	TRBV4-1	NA	TGCGCCAGCAGCCAAGATAGGTGGGGTGATCAGCCCCAGCATTTT	CASSQDRWGDQPQHF